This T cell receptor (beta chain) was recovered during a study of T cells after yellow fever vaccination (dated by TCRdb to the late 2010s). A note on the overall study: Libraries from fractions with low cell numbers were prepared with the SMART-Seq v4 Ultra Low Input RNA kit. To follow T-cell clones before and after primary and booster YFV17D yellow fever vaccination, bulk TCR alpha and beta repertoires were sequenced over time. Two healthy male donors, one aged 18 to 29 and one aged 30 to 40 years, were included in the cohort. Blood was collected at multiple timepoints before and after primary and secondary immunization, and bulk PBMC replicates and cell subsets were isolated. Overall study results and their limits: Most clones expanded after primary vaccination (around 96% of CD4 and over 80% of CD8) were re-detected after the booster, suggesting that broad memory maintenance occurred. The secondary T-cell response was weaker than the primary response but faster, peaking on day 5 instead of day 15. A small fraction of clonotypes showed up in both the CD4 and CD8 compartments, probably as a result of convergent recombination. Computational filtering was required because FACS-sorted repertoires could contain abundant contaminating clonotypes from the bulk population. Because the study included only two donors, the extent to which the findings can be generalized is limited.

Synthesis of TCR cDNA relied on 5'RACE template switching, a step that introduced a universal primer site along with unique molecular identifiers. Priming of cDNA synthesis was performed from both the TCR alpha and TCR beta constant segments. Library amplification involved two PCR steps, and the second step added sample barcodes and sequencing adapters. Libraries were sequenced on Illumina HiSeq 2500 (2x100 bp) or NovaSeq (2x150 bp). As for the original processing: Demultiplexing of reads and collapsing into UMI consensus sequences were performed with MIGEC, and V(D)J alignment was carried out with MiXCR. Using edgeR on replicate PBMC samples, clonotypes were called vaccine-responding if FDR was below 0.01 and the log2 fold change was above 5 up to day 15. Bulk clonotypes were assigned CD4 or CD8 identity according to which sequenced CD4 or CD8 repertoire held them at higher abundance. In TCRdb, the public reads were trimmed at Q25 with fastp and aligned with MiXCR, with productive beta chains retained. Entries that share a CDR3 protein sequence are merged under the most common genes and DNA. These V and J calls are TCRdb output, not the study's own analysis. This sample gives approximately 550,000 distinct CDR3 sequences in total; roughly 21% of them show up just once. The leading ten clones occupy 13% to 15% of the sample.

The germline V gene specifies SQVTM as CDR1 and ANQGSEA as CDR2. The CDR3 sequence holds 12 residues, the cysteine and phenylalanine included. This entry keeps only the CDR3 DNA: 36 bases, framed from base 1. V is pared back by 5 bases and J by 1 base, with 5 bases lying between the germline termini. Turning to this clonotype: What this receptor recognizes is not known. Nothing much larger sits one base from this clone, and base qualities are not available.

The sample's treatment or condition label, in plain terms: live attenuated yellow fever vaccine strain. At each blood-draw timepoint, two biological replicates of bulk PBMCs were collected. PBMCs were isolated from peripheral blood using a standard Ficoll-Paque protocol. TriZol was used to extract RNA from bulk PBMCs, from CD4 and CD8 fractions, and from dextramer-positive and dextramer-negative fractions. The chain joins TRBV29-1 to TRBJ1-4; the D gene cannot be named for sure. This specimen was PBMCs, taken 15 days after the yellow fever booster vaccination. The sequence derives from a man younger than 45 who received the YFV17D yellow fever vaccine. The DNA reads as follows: TGCAGCGTTCCGGGAACTAATGAAAAACTGTTTTTT. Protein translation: CSVPGTNEKLFF.